The clone carrying this T cell receptor beta chain was counted ten times or more. Its antigen is not identified. This CDR3 contains 15 residues. The V end lost 4 bases, the J end lost 4 bases, and 16 bases lay between the germline ends. Germline V gives CDR1 MDHEN, CDR2 SYDVKM. This sample is drawn from a study of T cell repertoires in cytomegalovirus infection. Whole-study context: An indication of both CMV infection and matching HLA type came from public TCR beta signatures. Study-wide findings and caveats: The response measured ex vivo was dominated by TCR beta clonotypes (HLA-C-restricted and CMV-specific).

TCRdb called the reads again in MiXCR, with one record for every CDR3 protein. The sample shows roughly 990,000 distinct CDR3 sequences, approximately 31% of them seen only once. The chain couples TRBV28 to TRBJ2-5; the D call may be TRBD1 or TRBD2 (7 bases each). The specimen was cultured CD8+ T cells from PBMCs, collected from culture after CMV antigen stimulation. The TCR sequence derives from a human donor in good health (CMV status not recorded). Some clones in this sample may be carry-over from other donors' samples. The CDR3 is CASSSGGGARETQYF. The CDR3 DNA sequence: TGTGCCAGCAGTTCAGGGGGGGGGGCCCGAGAGACCCAGTACTTC.